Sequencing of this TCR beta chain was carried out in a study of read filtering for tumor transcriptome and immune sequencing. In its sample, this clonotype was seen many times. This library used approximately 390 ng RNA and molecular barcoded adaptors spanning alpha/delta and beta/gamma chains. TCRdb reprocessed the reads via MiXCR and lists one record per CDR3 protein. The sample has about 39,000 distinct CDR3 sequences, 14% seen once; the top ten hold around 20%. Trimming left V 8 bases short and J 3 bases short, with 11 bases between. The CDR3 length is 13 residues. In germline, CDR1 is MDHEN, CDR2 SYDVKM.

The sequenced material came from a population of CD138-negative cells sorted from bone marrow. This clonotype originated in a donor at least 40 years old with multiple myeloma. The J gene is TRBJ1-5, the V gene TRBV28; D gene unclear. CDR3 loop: CASRSGDNQPQHF. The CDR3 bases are TGTGCCAGCCGCTCAGGAGACAATCAGCCCCAGCATTTT. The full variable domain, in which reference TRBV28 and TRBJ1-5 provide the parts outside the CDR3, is DVKVTQSSRYLVKRTGEKVFLECVQDMDHENMFWYRQDPGLGLRLIYFSYDVKMKEKGDIPEGYSVSREKKERFSLILESASTNQTSMYLCASRSGDNQPQHFGDGTRLSIL.